Below, 17 T cell receptor beta chains from the same sample are listed, as sequenced in a study of spatial heterogeneity in lung cancer. As to time point: sample taken at primary tumor resection. The study's findings and limits: Expanded intratumoral alpha and beta TCR counts tracked tumor mutation counts.

Their cognate antigens are unknown. MiXCR, applied by TCRdb to the 5' RACE reads, yields one record per CDR3 protein. The sample carries approximately 23,000 distinct CDR3 sequences, about 4.5% recorded once. The sample here was lung tumor tissue, taken at surgery. These receptor sequences come from a male donor with early-stage non-small cell lung cancer.

By sample fraction, this clonotype is medium-sized. The V and J genes are TRBV7-2 and TRBJ2-7; 9 bases are shared with TRBD2. CDR1 is SGHTA and CDR2 is FQGNSA in the germline V gene. The CDR3 is 15 amino acids. J gave up 2 bases and V 5 bases, and 7 bases lay outside the gene matches. CDR3 loop: CASSEGAGGAYEQYF. The DNA for the CDR3 is TGTGCCAGCAGCGAGGGGGCGGGAGGGGCCTACGAGCAGTACTTC.

The table lists this clonotype with many counts. The chain combines TRBV6-5 with TRBJ1-2; D not certain. Per germline, CDR1 MNHEY and CDR2 SVGAGI. The ends were cut back, 0 bases at V and 4 bases at J, with 18 bases in the middle. There are 17 residues in the CDR3. The CDR3 sequence: CASSYSVGLPSGYGYTF. The CDR3 DNA reads TGTGCCAGCAGTTACTCGGTTGGGCTTCCCTCTGGCTATGGCTACACCTTC.

This clonotype was counted a single time. A much larger clone sits a single nucleotide away, making a read error possible. The chain employs TRBV2 and TRBJ2-1; no firm D call. The germline V gene has CDR1 SNHLY and CDR2 FYNNEI. V was clipped by 8 bases and J by 0 bases, with 14 bases between them. This CDR3 has 15 residues. CDR3 coding DNA: TGTGCCAGCTGTGCGAACCCGAGCTCCTACAATGAGCAGTTCTTC. Protein product: CASCANPSSYNEQFF.

Sample share makes this clonotype medium-sized. The chain is built from TRBV5-1 and TRBJ1-1; D not certain. This CDR3 spans 14 amino acids. Per the germline V gene, CDR1 is SGHRS and CDR2 is YFSETQ. V shed 0 bases and J shed 1 base, with 7 bases lying between them. The CDR3 DNA reads TGCGCCAGCAGCTTGGCAGACGGGAACACTGAAGCTTTCTTT. Amino acid sequence: CASSLADGNTEAFF.

The chain employs TRBV29-1 and TRBJ2-3; D is undetermined. Germline lookup yields CDR1 SQVTM and CDR2 ANQGSEA. This CDR3 comprises 12 residues. The V end was cut by 4 bases, the J end by 2 bases, with 7 bases between. The CDR3 sequence is CSVVTTTDTQYF. CDR3 DNA: TGCAGCGTTGTGACAACCACAGATACGCAGTATTTT.

Many counts were recorded for this clonotype. The chain recombines TRBV7-2 with TRBJ2-1, with D perhaps TRBD2 (5 bases). The CDR3 has 16 amino acids. Germline CDR1 SGHTA, CDR2 FQGNSA. V was cut by 2 bases and J by 0 bases, with 11 bases left in between. The CDR3 nucleotides are TGTGCCAGCAGCTTAACCAGCGGACCCTCCTACAATGAGCAGTTCTTC. It encodes CASSLTSGPSYNEQFF.

This clonotype was detected ten times or more. V is TRBV7-8 and J is TRBJ1-5; D remains ambiguous. Trimming shortened V by 5 bases and J by 3 bases, and 11 bases separated the two germline ends. The CDR3 is made up of 14 amino acids. From germline, CDR1 is SGHVS and CDR2 FQNEAQ. The CDR3 protein is CASSPDSFNQPQHF. CDR3 sequence (DNA): TGTGCCAGCAGCCCCGACTCCTTCAATCAGCCCCAGCATTTT.

The sample holds many counts of this clonotype. The CDR3 DNA reads TGTGCCACCAGCACGTCGAGTAGGGGATCCTACGAGCAGTACTTC. It codes for CATSTSSRGSYEQYF. This chain joins TRBV24-1 and TRBJ2-7; D is possibly TRBD1 (5 bases). The CDR3 totals 15 residues. Germline V CDR1 and CDR2: KGHDR, SFDVKD. The V gene lost 7 bases and the J gene lost 1 base, with 16 bases spanning the gap.

This clonotype was seen at least ten times. The chain links TRBV4-1 to TRBJ1-4; possible D gene TRBD1, 6 bases. V was trimmed by 8 bases and J by 5 bases, leaving 9 bases between them. This CDR3 has 12 amino acids. Per the germline V gene, CDR1 is MGHRA and CDR2 is YSYEKL. The CDR3 coding sequence is TGCGCCAGCGGGGGGCCGAATGAAAAACTGTTTTTT. Translating it yields CASGGPNEKLFF.

This clonotype was detected many times. The chain recombines TRBV12-3 or TRBV12-4 with TRBJ2-5, with 11 bases fitting TRBD2. The V gene end was trimmed by 2 bases and the J gene end by 4 bases; junction bases not matched to a gene: 9. This CDR3 comprises 17 residues. The CDR3 DNA sequence: TGTGCCAGCAGTTTAAAGGTCCTAGCGGGGGGCCTAGAGACCCAGTACTTC. It translates to CASSLKVLAGGLETQYF.

V and J are TRBV6-5 and TRBJ1-2; no firm D call. The CDR3 is 13 residues long. Germline V gene data show CDR1 as MNHEY and CDR2 as SVGAGI. Trimming shortened V by 3 bases and J by 5 bases, and 10 bases separated the two germline ends. Here the CDR3 reads CASSYGSAYGYTF. DNA for the CDR3: TGTGCCAGCAGTTATGGTTCGGCGTATGGCTACACCTTC.

This clonotype turned up a few times. J is TRBJ1-5 and V is TRBV6-2 or TRBV6-3; tentatively, D is TRBD1 (6 bases). Germline-derived CDR1 and CDR2 are MNHEY and SVGEGT. The CDR3 covers 14 residues. The V and J ends lost 2 bases and 3 bases respectively, with 8 bases between them. The DNA for the CDR3 is TGTGCCAGCAGTTACGGACAGCTCAATCAGCCCCAGCATTTT. This sequence encodes CASSYGQLNQPQHF.

This clonotype was recorded a few times. The V gene is TRBV5-6, the J gene TRBJ2-3; possibly TRBD2 for D (7 bases). The CDR3 spans 14 residues. Germline V lookup: CDR1 SGHDT, CDR2 YYEEEE. Trimming left V 6 bases short and J 4 bases short, with 15 bases between. This CDR3 reads CASTWMGGPDTQYF. The CDR3 region has the DNA TGTGCCAGCACCTGGATGGGGGGGCCAGATACGCAGTATTTT.

The chain is built from TRBV13 and TRBJ1-2, with 8 bases aligning to TRBD1. Unmatched junction bases numbered 5, after V lost 5 bases and J lost 3 bases. CDR3 size: 14 residues. Germline V CDR1 and CDR2: PRHDT, FYEKMQ (reference sequence). The CDR3 sequence: CASSPGQGYYGYTF. CDR3 coding DNA: TGTGCCAGCAGCCCAGGACAGGGTTACTATGGCTACACCTTC.

Ten or more counts support this clonotype. The chain links TRBV12-3 or TRBV12-4 to TRBJ2-5; either TRBD1 or TRBD2 may supply D (6 bases each). The CDR3 is 12 residues long. The germline V and J ends were trimmed by 7 bases and 9 bases, with 15 bases remaining between them. CDR3 DNA: TGTGCCAGCACCAGGGACACGGGGGCCCAGTACTTC. It specifies CASTRDTGAQYF.

This clonotype appeared many times. The V and J genes are TRBV4-1 and TRBJ2-3; 8 bases agree with TRBD2. V dropped 0 bases and J dropped 7; count of bases not matched to a gene: 15. The CDR3 is made up of 18 amino acids. CDR1 MGHRA and CDR2 YSYEKL come from the germline V gene. CDR3 in amino acids: CASSQESRGGGTLYTQYF. As DNA, the CDR3 is TGCGCCAGCAGCCAAGAGTCTCGGGGCGGGGGGACCCTGTATACGCAGTATTTT.

Points on this clonotype: At one end, the junction sequence differs from germline, possibly due to a read error. The V call is TRBV7-9, the J call TRBJ2-5; no firm D call. Germline-derived CDR1 and CDR2 are SEHNR and FQNEAQ (reference sequence). The CDR3 contains 12 residues. The CDR3 loop is CASRKQQGTQYF. The DNA for the CDR3 is TGTGCCAGCAGAAAACAACAAGGGACCCAGTACTTC.